These 23 T cell receptor beta chains were sequenced from one sample in a study of blood T cell repertoires in COVID-19. The method was immunoSEQ multiplex PCR; TCRdb's version includes in-frame clones alone and lacks a portion of them. The sample comprises some 87,000 clones, roughly 80% of which are singletons, and approximately 9% rests with the top ten. The sequencing sample was made of peripheral blood. The origin of the receptors is a man in his fifties who had recovered from COVID-19.

This rearrangement joins TRBV7-2 to TRBJ1-1; D is perhaps TRBD1 (6 bases). This CDR3 has 15 residues. CDR1 and CDR2 from the germline V gene are SGHTA and FQGNSA. V dropped 6 bases and J dropped 1 base, with 15 bases sitting between them. CDR3 amino acids: CASSPIRTANTEAFF. In DNA form, the CDR3 reads TGTGCCAGCAGTCCAATTAGGACAGCGAACACTGAAGCTTTCTTT. Combining the CDR3 with reference TRBV7-2 and TRBJ1-1 gives the whole variable domain GAGVSQSPSNKVTEKGKDVELRCDPISGHTALYWYRQSLGQGLEFLIYFQGNSAPDKSGLPSDRFSAERTGGSVSTLTIQRTQQEDSAVYLCASSPIRTANTEAFFGQGTRLTVV.

This chain joins TRBV7-2 and TRBJ1-5, with 7 nucleotides matching TRBD1. Losses at the gene ends were 4 bases for V and 1 base for J; bases not matched to a gene: 7. The V gene's germline CDR1 is SGHTA and CDR2 FQGNSA. The CDR3 extends over 16 amino acids. The DNA of the CDR3 is TGTGCCAGCAGCTATAGGGAACAGGGGAGCAATCAGCCCCAGCATTTT. Translating gives CASSYREQGSNQPQHF. The whole variable domain, remainder taken from reference TRBV7-2 and TRBJ1-5, is GAGVSQSPSNKVTEKGKDVELRCDPISGHTALYWYRQSLGQGLEFLIYFQGNSAPDKSGLPSDRFSAERTGGSVSTLTIQRTQQEDSAVYLCASSYREQGSNQPQHFGDGTRLSIL.

The chain couples TRBV19 to TRBJ1-5, with TRBD1 as a possible D gene (5 bases). The CDR3 is 14 amino acids. The germline CDR1 and CDR2 sequences are LNHDA and SQIVND (reference sequence). Trimming removed 9 bases at V and 7 bases at J, with 19 bases between. CDR3 bases: TGTGCCAGCGGGGGTCAAGGTGCCGGGCAGCCCCAGCATTTT. This sequence encodes CASGGQGAGQPQHF. The variable domain in full, with the rest retrieved from reference TRBV19 and TRBJ1-5, is DGGITQSPKYLFRKEGQNVTLSCEQNLNHDAMYWYRQDPGQGLRLIYYSQIVNDFQKGDIAEGYSVSREKKESFPLTVTSAQKNPTAFYLCASGGQGAGQPQHFGDGTRLSIL.

This sequence joins TRBV25-1 and TRBJ1-1; 10 nucleotides agree with TRBD1. This CDR3 spans 16 amino acids. CDR1 is MGHDK, CDR2 SYGVNS, per germline. V dropped 4 bases and J dropped 1; count of bases not matched to a gene: 6. Here the CDR3 reads CASSAPRTGGNTEAFF. The CDR3 DNA follows: TGTGCCAGCAGTGCCCCACGGACAGGGGGGAACACTGAAGCTTTCTTT.

This sequence joins TRBV11-2 and TRBJ2-7, with 10 bases that match TRBD2. Germline V lookup: CDR1 SGHAT, CDR2 FQNNGV. There are 17 residues in the CDR3. With 1 base clipped from V and 6 bases from J, the junction kept 12 bases outside the gene matches. The chain's CDR3 is CASSLVGRVAGGSEQYF. In DNA form, the CDR3 reads TGTGCCAGCAGCTTAGTAGGGCGGGTAGCGGGAGGAAGCGAGCAGTACTTC.

The chain couples TRBV6-5 to TRBJ2-3, with TRBD2 identical over 10 bases. The trim removed 7 bases at V and 2 bases at J, leaving 6 bases unmatched. This CDR3 region has 15 residues. Germline V gives CDR1 MNHEY, CDR2 SVGAGI. The CDR3 DNA reads TGTGCCAGCATCCTAGCGGGGGCCCTCACAGATACGCAGTATTTT. Amino acids: CASILAGALTDTQYF.

DNA for the CDR3: TGTGCCAGCAGGACGGGGTGGAATCAGCCCCAGCATTTT. Translated, it gives CASRTGWNQPQHF. This chain uses TRBV5-8 with TRBJ1-5; D ambiguous. Germline CDR1 reads SGHTS; CDR2 reads YDEGEE. The CDR3 length is 13 residues. V dropped 5 bases and J dropped 4 bases, with 10 bases sitting between them.

The chain recombines TRBV20-1 with TRBJ2-3; 7 bases match TRBD2. Germline CDR1 reads DFQATT; CDR2 reads SNEGSKA (reference sequence). The V and J ends lost 3 bases and 1 base, in that order; junction bases with no gene match: 10. This CDR3 contains 16 residues. The CDR3 is CSASRPGEGGTDTQYF. The DNA for the CDR3 is TGCAGTGCTAGTCGGCCTGGGGAGGGAGGCACAGATACGCAGTATTTT.

V is TRBV10-3 and J is TRBJ2-7; a weak D match, TRBD1 (6 bases). Germline V CDR1 and CDR2: ENHRY, SYGVKD. This CDR3 contains 14 residues. V was cut by 6 bases and J by 4 bases, with 16 bases left in between. The CDR3 protein is CAISPQGHGYEQYF. The DNA of the CDR3 is TGTGCCATCAGCCCTCAGGGGCATGGGTACGAGCAGTACTTC.

The CDR3 nucleotides read TGTGCCAGCAGCCAAGAATTACAGGGCGGACTGTTTTTT. Protein product: CASSQELQGGLFF. V gene TRBV14 combines with J gene TRBJ1-4, with D possibly matching TRBD1 (6 bases). Germline values: CDR1 SGHDN, CDR2 FVKESK. This CDR3 contains 13 residues. V shed 0 bases and J shed 13 bases, with 12 bases lying between them.

The genes are TRBV3-1 (or the pseudogene TRBV3-2) and TRBJ2-3; D ambiguous. The germline V and J ends were trimmed by 2 bases and 0 bases, with 18 bases remaining between them. Germline CDR1 LGHDT, CDR2 YNNKEL (reference sequence). The CDR3 runs to 18 residues. CDR3 sequence (DNA): TGTGCCAGCAGCCAACGCGCGCGGTCCAGACCTAGCACAGATACGCAGTATTTT. It specifies CASSQRARSRPSTDTQYF.

On this clone itself: This may stem from a read error, because a much larger clone lies one nucleotide away. The chain recombines TRBV7-9 with TRBJ1-2; TRBD1 matches at 10 bases. The V and J ends lost 7 bases and 4 bases, in that order; junction bases with no gene match: 9. The CDR3 length is 15 residues. CDR1 and CDR2 (germline): SEHNR, FQNEAQ (reference sequence). CDR3 DNA: TGTGCCAGCAACCAGGGACAGGGGAAGAGCTATGGCTACACCTTC. It encodes CASNQGQGKSYGYTF.

Only one count was recorded for this clone. The chain is built from TRBV7-2 and TRBJ1-1; no clear D gene. V shed 5 bases and J shed 2 bases, with 9 bases lying between them. The CDR3 runs 13 residues. Germline loops: CDR1 SGHTA, CDR2 FQGNSA. The chain's CDR3 is CASSPRKNTEAFF. CDR3 DNA: TGTGCCAGCAGCCCTAGAAAAAACACTGAAGCTTTCTTT.

This clone was counted a single time. The J gene is TRBJ1-3, the V gene TRBV9, with 8 bases lining up with TRBD1. The CDR3 runs to 14 residues. CDR1 is SGDLS, CDR2 YYNGEE, per germline. The J segment lost 7 bases and the V segment lost 0 bases, leaving 3 bases of the junction unmatched. CDR3 bases: TGTGCCAGCAGCGTAGGGACAGGGAGTAACACCATATATTTT. Protein sequence: CASSVGTGSNTIYF.

CDR3 coding DNA: TGCAGCGTGAGGTTCTCTGGAAACACCATATATTTT. Protein sequence: CSVRFSGNTIYF. The J gene is TRBJ1-3, the V gene TRBV29-1; D ambiguous. CDR1 and CDR2 from the germline V gene are SQVTM and ANQGSEA. This CDR3 has 12 residues. Trimming stripped 6 bases from V and 0 bases from J, with 6 bases between.

Written as DNA, the CDR3 is TGCGCCAGCAGCCAAGGGCCAGCGGGGGGCGGGGGAACCGGGGAGCTGTTTTTT. Translating it yields CASSQGPAGGGGTGELFF. The V gene is TRBV4-1, the J gene TRBJ2-2; the match to TRBD2 covers 9 bases. The J segment lost 5 bases and the V segment lost 1 base, leaving 11 bases of the junction unmatched. Germline values: CDR1 MGHRA, CDR2 YSYEKL. The CDR3 is made up of 18 amino acids.

The chain recombines TRBV6-2 or TRBV6-3 with TRBJ1-2; possible D gene TRBD1, 6 bases. CDR1 and CDR2 from the germline V gene are MNHEY and SVGEGT. This CDR3 has 13 amino acids. Trimming took off 6 bases at V and 2 bases at J, with 10 bases between the two ends. The CDR3 spells CASSLTGNYGYTF. As DNA, the CDR3 is TGTGCCAGCAGCCTAACAGGGAACTATGGCTACACCTTC.

The V call is TRBV10-3, the J call TRBJ1-6; D unresolved. The V and J ends lost 2 bases and 9 bases respectively, with 11 bases between them. Per the germline V gene, CDR1 is ENHRY and CDR2 is SYGVKD. The CDR3 extends over 14 amino acids. The CDR3 is CAISEEQTFSPLHF. The CDR3 bases are TGTGCCATCAGTGAGGAACAGACGTTTTCACCCCTCCACTTT.

The sample holds a few counts of this clone. The gene calls are TRBV27 and TRBJ2-7; D is unclear. Trimming took 0 bases from V and 0 from J, leaving 12 bases between them. Germline CDR1 and CDR2: MNHEY and SMNVEV (reference sequence). The CDR3 has 16 amino acids. The CDR3, as DNA: TGTGCCAGCAGTTTATCGGGCAGCTACTTCTCCTACGAGCAGTACTTC. Its protein is CASSLSGSYFSYEQYF.

J is TRBJ1-5 and V is TRBV24-1; the D gene is possibly TRBD1 (5 bases). V gave up 5 bases and J gave up 1 base, with 17 bases separating them. Germline CDR1 KGHDR, CDR2 SFDVKD. The CDR3 covers 17 residues. The CDR3 DNA sequence: TGTGCCACCAGTGCTTGGCAGGGAGGGATGAGCAATCAGCCCCAGCATTTT. This translates into CATSAWQGGMSNQPQHF.

This chain joins TRBV6-6 and TRBJ1-4; 9 nucleotides line up with TRBD1. V gave up 0 bases and J gave up 7 bases; unmatched junction bases: 3. This CDR3 region has 15 residues. CDR1 is MNHNY, CDR2 SVGAGI, per germline (reference sequence). Here the CDR3 reads CASSYSRDRAEKLFF. The CDR3 DNA reads TGTGCCAGCAGTTACTCCCGGGACAGGGCTGAAAAACTGTTTTTT.

The chain uses TRBV7-8 and TRBJ2-7, with D perhaps TRBD1 (5 bases). The V gene lost 8 bases and the J gene lost 2 bases, with 13 bases spanning the gap. The CDR3 loop spans 13 amino acids. The V gene's germline CDR1 is SGHVS and CDR2 FQNEAQ. CDR3 protein: CASGQGGAYEQYF. The CDR3 DNA is TGTGCCAGCGGGCAGGGTGGGGCCTACGAGCAGTACTTC.

The chain has TRBV7-2 and TRBJ2-5; TRBD1 is a possible D gene (5 bases). Trimming removed 2 bases at V and 3 bases at J, with 13 bases between. Germline V CDR1 and CDR2: SGHTA, FQGNSA. CDR3 length: 15 residues. The CDR3 loop reads CASSLQGWLEETQYF. The DNA of the CDR3 is TGTGCCAGCAGCTTACAGGGTTGGTTGGAAGAGACCCAGTACTTC.